The 29 T cell receptor beta chains reported below all come from one sample, sequenced in a study of blood T cell repertoires in COVID-19. TCRdb keeps only in-frame clones here, not all; method: immunoSEQ multiplex PCR. Counted here are some 40,000 clones, 90% to 95% occurring once; the ten biggest clones make up around 0.37%. The sample taken for sequencing was peripheral blood. Receptor source: a man aged 45-60 years with COVID-19, enrolled during active disease.

The genes are TRBV10-3 and TRBJ2-3, with 8 bases aligning to TRBD2. This CDR3 has 14 amino acids. With 7 bases clipped from V and 11 bases from J, the junction kept 14 bases outside the gene matches. Looked up from germline, CDR1 is ENHRY and CDR2 is SYGVKD. The CDR3 DNA sequence: TGTGCCATCAACCGAGCGGGAGACAACGTGGGGCAGTATTTT. This sequence encodes CAINRAGDNVGQYF.

The rearrangement links TRBV2 to TRBJ1-5, with TRBD1 as a possible D gene (5 bases). Germline V gives CDR1 SNHLY, CDR2 FYNNEI. The V and J ends lost 6 bases and 3 bases respectively, with 9 bases between them. The CDR3 consists of 13 residues. The DNA of the CDR3 is TGTGCCAGCAGCCGGGACTTCAATCAGCCCCAGCATTTT. It yields the protein CASSRDFNQPQHF.

A single count supports this clone. The chain has TRBV9 and TRBJ1-5; D unclear. V shed 2 bases and J shed 1 base, with 10 bases lying between them. CDR3 length equals 15 residues. In germline, CDR1 is SGDLS, CDR2 YYNGEE. CDR3 sequence (DNA): TGTGCCAGCAGCGTTGTCTCCAGGAGCAATCAGCCCCAGCATTTT. This encodes CASSVVSRSNQPQHF.

The chain has TRBV9 and TRBJ2-7; the D is unclear. CDR3 length: 13 amino acids. The V gene's germline CDR1 is SGDLS and CDR2 YYNGEE. V dropped 0 bases and J dropped 2 bases, with 6 bases sitting between them. CDR3 coding DNA: TGTGCCAGCAGCGTAGACTTCGCCTACGAGCAGTACTTC. It translates to CASSVDFAYEQYF. The whole variable domain, filled in from reference TRBV9 and TRBJ2-7, reads DSGVTQTPKHLITATGQRVTLRCSPRSGDLSVYWYQQSLDQGLQFLIQYYNGEERAKGNILERFSAQQFPDLHSELNLSSLELGDSALYFCASSVDFAYEQYFGPGTRLTVT.

The V gene is TRBV20-1, the J gene TRBJ2-1; 7 nucleotides align to TRBD2. V lost 3 bases, J lost 7 bases, and 6 bases stayed unmatched. The CDR3 is made up of 13 amino acids. Looked up from germline, CDR1 is DFQATT and CDR2 is SNEGSKA (reference sequence). The CDR3 here is CSASSGRGNEQFF. The CDR3 DNA follows: TGCAGTGCTAGTAGCGGGCGCGGGAATGAGCAGTTCTTC.

V and J are TRBV4-1 and TRBJ1-2, with TRBD1 identical over 10 bases. With 4 bases clipped from V and 6 bases from J, the junction kept 8 bases outside the gene matches. Germline V gives CDR1 MGHRA, CDR2 YSYEKL. The CDR3 is made up of 15 amino acids. The CDR3 DNA sequence: TGCGCCAGCAGCCCGCCGACAGGGGGCGCTGATGGCTACACCTTC. Amino acids: CASSPPTGGADGYTF.

This chain connects TRBV4-2 to TRBJ2-7; 8 bases map to TRBD2. The CDR3 has 16 amino acids. Germline trimming cut 3 bases from V and 1 base from J; bases unmatched to any gene: 8. CDR1 and CDR2 from the germline V gene are LGHNA and YNFKEQ. The CDR3 DNA sequence: TGTGCCAGCAGCCAGCAAACCGGGACTAGTTCCTACGAGCAGTACTTC. Translating gives CASSQQTGTSSYEQYF.

The chain recombines TRBV18 with TRBJ2-2; 10 bases are a match to TRBD2. This CDR3 contains 16 residues. V was clipped by 4 bases and J by 5 bases; unmatched bases: 7. Germline V gives CDR1 KGHSH, CDR2 LQKENI. The DNA of the CDR3 is TGTGCCAGCTCACGGACTAGCGGTGCGACAACCGGGGAGCTGTTTTTT. Translating it yields CASSRTSGATTGELFF. The full variable domain, its missing parts supplied by reference TRBV18 and TRBJ2-2, is NAGVMQNPRHLVRRRGQEARLRCSPMKGHSHVYWYRQLPEEGLKFMVYLQKENIIDESGMPKERFSAEFPKEGPSILRIQQVVRGDSAAYFCASSRTSGATTGELFFGEGSRLTVL.

V and J are TRBV4-1 and TRBJ1-5; 7 bases map to TRBD1. The germline V gene has CDR1 MGHRA and CDR2 YSYEKL. Losses at the gene ends were 3 bases for V and 2 bases for J; bases not matched to a gene: 7. The CDR3 loop spans 16 amino acids. The CDR3 loop reads CASSQELQGRNQPQHF. CDR3 bases: TGCGCCAGCAGCCAGGAGTTACAGGGGCGCAATCAGCCCCAGCATTTT.

The chain employs TRBV5-4 and TRBJ2-3; 8 bases agree with TRBD1. The CDR3 spans 15 residues. Trimming cost V 9 bases and J 0 bases; bases outside gene matches: 9. CDR1 is SGHNT and CDR2 is YYREEE in the germline V gene (reference sequence). The CDR3 DNA reads as TGTGCCACCTTGGACAGGGCTACTAGCACAGATACGCAGTATTTT. The encoded protein is CATLDRATSTDTQYF.

The chain joins TRBV4-1 to TRBJ1-5; a weak D match, TRBD1 (6 bases). The CDR3 has 15 residues. V was trimmed by 2 bases and J by 4 bases, leaving 12 bases between them. In germline, CDR1 is MGHRA, CDR2 YSYEKL. CDR3 sequence: CASSQFRGENQPQHF. In DNA form, the CDR3 reads TGCGCCAGCAGCCAATTCAGGGGCGAGAATCAGCCCCAGCATTTT.

This clone was detected once. The chain joins TRBV14 to TRBJ2-5; possibly TRBD2 for D (6 bases). The CDR3 consists of 16 residues. The germline V and J ends were trimmed by 4 bases and 0 bases, with 15 bases remaining between them. Germline CDR1 SGHDN, CDR2 FVKESK. In DNA, the CDR3 is TGTGCCAGCAGCCTAGCGGCCACTTGGTACCAAGAGACCCAGTACTTC. Its protein is CASSLAATWYQETQYF. The whole variable domain, filled in from reference TRBV14 and TRBJ2-5, reads EAGVTQFPSHSVIEKGQTVTLRCDPISGHDNLYWYRRVMGKEIKFLLHFVKESKQDESGMPNNRFLAERTGGTYSTLKVQPAELEDSGVYFCASSLAATWYQETQYFGPGTRLLVL.

The J gene is TRBJ2-6, the V gene TRBV2; 9 nucleotides agree with TRBD1. This CDR3 spans 18 amino acids. V was pared by 6 bases and J by 2 bases, with 11 bases of the junction left unmatched. The germline V gene has CDR1 SNHLY and CDR2 FYNNEI. For the CDR3, the DNA is TGTGCCAGCAGACCGGGACAGGGACGGGCCACTGGGGCCAACGTCCTGACTTTC. It codes for CASRPGQGRATGANVLTF.

The table lists this clone with a few counts. This chain links TRBV5-1 with TRBJ2-6; D call uncertain. V lost 2 bases, J lost 0 bases, and 3 bases lay in between. Germline V gene sequence: CDR1 SGHRS, CDR2 YFSETQ. This CDR3 has 14 amino acids. CDR3 sequence reads: CASSLYSGANVLTF. CDR3 in DNA: TGCGCCAGCAGCTTATACTCTGGGGCCAACGTCCTGACTTTC.

V and J are TRBV7-9 and TRBJ2-1, with a possible D match to TRBD2 (6 bases). The CDR3 extends over 14 amino acids. V was cut by 1 base and J by 4 bases, with 8 bases left in between. Germline CDR1 SEHNR, CDR2 FQNEAQ (reference sequence). CDR3 loop: CASSLGGLYNEQFF. For the CDR3, the DNA is TGTGCCAGCAGCTTAGGCGGACTATACAATGAGCAGTTCTTC.

This chain joins TRBV18 and TRBJ2-3; 9 nucleotides line up with TRBD2. The V segment lost 3 bases and the J segment 3 bases; nucleotides outside the gene matches: 7. Per germline, CDR1 KGHSH and CDR2 LQKENI. This CDR3 contains 16 residues. The CDR3 DNA is TGTGCCAGCTCACCCTCGACTAGCGGACTTACAGATACGCAGTATTTT. This sequence encodes CASSPSTSGLTDTQYF.

The chain combines TRBV19 with TRBJ1-1, with D possibly TRBD1 on 6 matching bases. This CDR3 is built from 13 residues. The germline gives CDR1 LNHDA, CDR2 SQIVND (reference sequence). Trimming left V 5 bases short and J 10 bases short, with 17 bases between. DNA of the CDR3: TGTGCCAGTAGTGCAGGGGACAAAAGGAGAGCTTTCTTT. As protein: CASSAGDKRRAFF.

The V and J genes are TRBV28 and TRBJ1-3; D perhaps matches TRBD1 (5 bases). V lost 7 bases, J lost 2 bases, and 24 bases lay in between. CDR1 MDHEN and CDR2 SYDVKM come from the germline V gene. This CDR3 region has 18 residues. CDR3 region: CASTSTWGGVPPGNTIYF. The CDR3 nucleotides are TGTGCCAGCACTTCGACCTGGGGGGGGGTGCCCCCTGGAAACACCATATATTTT.

This chain joins TRBV5-1 and TRBJ2-7; the D is unclear. CDR3 length equals 14 residues. The V gene's germline CDR1 is SGHRS and CDR2 YFSETQ. V lost 0 bases, J lost 3 bases, and 10 bases lay in between. The CDR3 region has the DNA TGCGCCAGCAGCTTGGGTGTGCAGGACTACGAGCAGTACTTC. This translates into CASSLGVQDYEQYF. The full variable domain, rest sourced from reference TRBV5-1 and TRBJ2-7, is KAGVTQTPRYLIKTRGQQVTLSCSPISGHRSVSWYQQTPGQGLQFLFEYFSETQRNKGNFPGRFSGRQFSNSRSEMNVSTLELGDSALYLCASSLGVQDYEQYFGPGTRLTVT.

This chain connects TRBV19 to TRBJ2-1, with D perhaps matching TRBD2 (5 bases). The CDR3 length is 14 residues. V was clipped by 4 bases and J by 9 bases, with 16 bases between them. Germline CDR1 is LNHDA and CDR2 is SQIVND (reference sequence). The CDR3 protein is CASSTLSGFAEQFF. DNA for the CDR3: TGTGCCAGTAGTACCCTAAGCGGATTCGCTGAGCAGTTCTTC. The full variable domain, its missing parts supplied by reference TRBV19 and TRBJ2-1, is DGGITQSPKYLFRKEGQNVTLSCEQNLNHDAMYWYRQDPGQGLRLIYYSQIVNDFQKGDIAEGYSVSREKKESFPLTVTSAQKNPTAFYLCASSTLSGFAEQFFGPGTRLTVL.

The rearrangement links TRBV6-4 to TRBJ2-7; 11 bases line up with TRBD2. Germline CDR1 reads MRHNA; CDR2 reads SNTAGT. Trimming removed 6 bases from V and 3 bases from J; junction bases left unmatched: 10. The CDR3 consists of 16 residues. The CDR3 is CASRPTLAGGFYEQYF. In DNA, the CDR3 is TGTGCCAGCAGGCCGACTCTAGCGGGAGGCTTCTACGAGCAGTACTTC.

The chain recombines TRBV20-1 with TRBJ2-7; D unclear. The V and J ends lost 3 bases and 3 bases respectively, with 15 bases between them. The CDR3 spans 14 residues. CDR1 and CDR2 from the germline V gene are DFQATT and SNEGSKA (reference sequence). The CDR3 region has the DNA TGCAGTGCTAGTTATGGCAGTTACAGCTACGAGCAGTACTTC. This gives the protein CSASYGSYSYEQYF.

Points on this clone: Distinct nucleotide sequences in the sample also encode this CDR3. CDR3 region: CASSLGLAGGPPYNEQFF. CDR3 DNA: TGCGCCAGCAGCTTGGGACTAGCGGGAGGGCCTCCCTACAATGAGCAGTTCTTC. This chain links TRBV5-1 with TRBJ2-1; TRBD2 agrees at 14 bases. Looked up from germline, CDR1 is SGHRS and CDR2 is YFSETQ. V lost 0 bases and J lost 2; bases outside the gene matches: 4. The CDR3 has 18 residues. The whole variable domain, filled in from reference TRBV5-1 and TRBJ2-1, reads KAGVTQTPRYLIKTRGQQVTLSCSPISGHRSVSWYQQTPGQGLQFLFEYFSETQRNKGNFPGRFSGRQFSNSRSEMNVSTLELGDSALYLCASSLGLAGGPPYNEQFFGPGTRLTVL.

CDR3 nucleotide sequence: TGTGCCACCAGCAGAGGAAGGACAGACCTCGAAAAACTGTTTTTT. It encodes CATSRGRTDLEKLFF. The chain has TRBV15 and TRBJ1-4; D may be TRBD1 (6 bases). CDR1 is LNHNV, CDR2 YYDKDF, per germline (reference sequence). V gave up 1 base and J gave up 8 bases, with 14 bases separating them. The CDR3 sequence is 15 residues long.

The genes are TRBV7-2 and TRBJ2-3; TRBD2 agrees at 7 bases. Germline V gene lookup returns CDR1 SGHTA and CDR2 FQGNSA. Losses at the gene ends were 5 bases for V and 0 bases for J; bases not matched to a gene: 2. This CDR3 is built from 14 residues. Here the CDR3 DNA reads TGTGCCAGCAGCACTAGCGTAAGCACAGATACGCAGTATTTT. Protein product: CASSTSVSTDTQYF.

The chain has TRBV5-1 and TRBJ2-3, with 7 bases identical to TRBD2. The CDR3 runs to 16 residues. Germline trimming cut 4 bases from V and 1 base from J; bases unmatched to any gene: 9. Germline V lookup: CDR1 SGHRS, CDR2 YFSETQ. The CDR3: CASSGSGPGGTDTQYF. DNA of the CDR3: TGCGCCAGCAGCGGTAGCGGGCCCGGGGGCACAGATACGCAGTATTTT.

Only one count was recorded for this clone. The rearrangement uses TRBV11-3 and TRBJ2-3, with D perhaps matching TRBD1 (5 bases). Trimming took 6 bases from V and 5 from J, leaving 18 bases between them. Germline V gives CDR1 SGHNT, CDR2 YENEEA. This CDR3 is 15 amino acids long. The CDR3 reads CASSQRTSRRDTQYF. CDR3 sequence (DNA): TGTGCCAGCAGTCAAAGGACATCCCGCAGAGATACGCAGTATTTT.

The V gene is TRBV7-2, the J gene TRBJ2-7; 10 bases line up with TRBD1. J gave up 2 bases and V 5 bases, and 9 bases lay outside the gene matches. CDR3 size: 16 residues. Germline assignment: CDR1 SGHTA and CDR2 FQGNSA. The CDR3 protein is CASSLRGTGVTYEQYF. The CDR3 DNA sequence: TGTGCCAGCAGCCTCCGGGGGACAGGGGTGACCTACGAGCAGTACTTC.

This chain joins TRBV5-1 and TRBJ2-7; 9 bases are a match to TRBD1. The length of the CDR3 is 15 residues. V dropped 1 base and J dropped 3; count of bases not matched to a gene: 5. CDR1 is SGHRS, CDR2 YFSETQ, per germline. The CDR3 is CASSLMGDRDYEQYF. As DNA, the CDR3 is TGCGCCAGCAGCTTGATGGGGGACAGGGACTACGAGCAGTACTTC.